The 25 T cell receptor beta chains listed next were all sequenced from one sample in a study of glioma-infiltrating T cells. The iRepertoire nested amplicon-rescue multiplex PCR amplified TCR alpha and beta CDR3s from RNA. One entry per CDR3 protein, called by TCRdb with MiXCR from the multiplex PCR reads. The sample records around 97,000 distinct CDR3 sequences, around 28% being singletons. Sequenced input: glioma tissue, nonneoplastic brain tissue, or PBMCs (not recorded which). The receptors derive from a human donor with low-grade glioma or glioblastoma, undergoing nonglioma brain surgery, or in good health (not recorded which).

This clonotype was seen only a few times. The J gene is TRBJ2-1, the V gene TRBV7-6, with a tentative D call TRBD2 (6 bases). Germline CDR1 is SGHVS and CDR2 is FNYEAQ. CDR3 size: 12 residues. V was cut by 5 bases and J by 9 bases, with 11 bases left in between. CDR3 nucleotides: TGTGCCAGCAGCGGGGGGTTGGGTGAGCAGTTCTTC. As protein: CASSGGLGEQFF.

This clonotype was counted at least ten times. The chain employs TRBV27 and TRBJ2-1, with TRBD2 identical over 7 bases. CDR1 and CDR2 from the germline V gene are MNHEY and SMNVEV (reference sequence). CDR3 length: 19 residues. Trimming cost V 2 bases and J 7 bases; bases outside gene matches: 20. CDR3 sequence: CASSLMGGSRGSQMNEQFF. CDR3 in DNA: TGTGCCAGCAGTTTAATGGGCGGGTCGCGGGGGTCCCAGATGAATGAGCAGTTCTTC.

This clonotype has a count of ten or more. This sequence joins TRBV7-9 and TRBJ2-1; D is uncertain. The ends were cut back, 2 bases at V and 4 bases at J, with 6 bases in the middle. CDR1 and CDR2 (germline): SEHNR, FQNEAQ (reference sequence). This CDR3 region has 13 residues. The chain's CDR3 is CASSLTDYNEQFF. In nucleotides, the CDR3 is TGTGCCAGCAGCTTAACTGATTACAATGAGCAGTTCTTC.

This clonotype was observed a few times. The V call is TRBV5-1, the J call TRBJ2-2; 7 positions match TRBD2. The CDR3 spans 14 residues. The germline V gene has CDR1 SGHRS and CDR2 YFSETQ. V trimming: 2 bases; J trimming: 6 bases; junction bases outside the gene matches: 4. For the CDR3, the DNA is TGCGCCAGCAGCTTTAGCGGGTCGGCCGGGGAGCTGTTTTTT. Amino acids: CASSFSGSAGELFF.

On this clonotype: A much larger clonotype is one base distant, so this may be a read error. V and J are TRBV20-1 and TRBJ2-7, with 7 positions matching TRBD1. Germline V gene sequence: CDR1 DFQATT, CDR2 SNEGSKA (reference sequence). Trimming cost V 0 bases and J 6 bases; bases outside gene matches: 8. There are 14 residues in the CDR3. The CDR3 nucleotides read TGCAGTGCTAGAGAGCAGGGGGAACGCCGCGAGCAGTACTTC. Translating it yields CSAREQGERREQYF.

On this clonotype: A much larger clone sits a single nucleotide away, making a read error possible. This rearrangement joins TRBV7-2 to TRBJ2-7; D is ambiguous. CDR3 size: 11 residues. Germline values: CDR1 SGHTA, CDR2 FQGNSA. The germline V and J ends were trimmed by 10 bases and 9 bases, with 16 bases remaining between them. For the CDR3, the DNA is TGTGCCACCGCAGCCGCGGACGGGCAGTACTTC. Its protein product is CATAAADGQYF.

The rearrangement joins TRBV18 to TRBJ2-7, with 8 nucleotides matching TRBD2. V lost 5 bases to trimming and J lost 6 bases; unmatched junction nucleotides: 24. CDR3 length equals 19 residues. CDR1 and CDR2 from the germline V gene are KGHSH and LQKENI. Here the CDR3 reads CASSNQTIRAGASLSEQYF. The CDR3 DNA sequence: TGTGCCAGCTCAAACCAGACTATTAGAGCGGGGGCCTCCCTTTCCGAGCAGTACTTC.

Concerning this clonotype: One end of the junction does not line up with germline, which may come from a read error. J is TRBJ1-6 and V is TRBV6-5, with D unresolved. The germline gives CDR1 MNHEY, CDR2 SVGAGI. The length of the CDR3 is 14 residues. CDR3 amino acids: CASSYPGMNSPLRF. In DNA form, the CDR3 reads TGTGCCAGCAGTTACCCTGGTATGAATTCACCCCTCCGCTTT.

This clonotype was observed many times. The genes are TRBV7-2 and TRBJ2-3; 7 bases line up with TRBD2. V lost 5 bases, J lost 4 bases, and 0 bases stayed unmatched. This CDR3 comprises 12 residues. CDR1 is SGHTA, CDR2 FQGNSA, per germline. The CDR3 here is CASSGGADTQYF. The CDR3 nucleotides are TGTGCCAGCAGCGGGGGGGCAGATACGCAGTATTTT.

This rearrangement joins TRBV29-1 to TRBJ2-7, with 11 nucleotides matching TRBD2. Germline lookup yields CDR1 SQVTM and CDR2 ANQGSEA. Germline trimming cut 6 bases from V and 0 bases from J; bases unmatched to any gene: 4. The CDR3 extends over 14 amino acids. CDR3: CSVASGGFSYEQYF. The CDR3 DNA reads as TGCAGCGTGGCTAGCGGGGGGTTCTCCTACGAGCAGTACTTC.

This clonotype was detected many times. The chain recombines TRBV7-9 with TRBJ1-5; 7 bases are a match to TRBD1. The CDR3 contains 14 residues. CDR1 is SEHNR and CDR2 is FQNEAQ in the germline V gene (reference sequence). Trimming removed 4 bases from V and 5 bases from J; junction bases left unmatched: 5. CDR3 loop: CASSSRDSYQPQHF. As DNA, the CDR3 is TGTGCCAGCAGCTCGCGGGACAGTTATCAGCCCCAGCATTTT.

This clonotype has just one count. This could be a read error, since a much larger clone is one nucleotide away. Here the CDR3 omits its conserved ending phenylalanine or tryptophan, so a read error is the likely source. V and J are TRBV3-1 and TRBJ2-7, with 7 positions matching TRBD1. CDR3 length: 15 amino acids. V lost 8 bases and J lost 2; bases outside the gene matches: 12. The germline CDR1 and CDR2 sequences are LGHDT and YNNKEL (reference sequence). The CDR3 protein is CASSMGQSFTYEQYS. CDR3 sequence (DNA): TGTGCCAGCTCGATGGGACAGTCCTTTACCTACGAGCAGTACTCC.

The chain has TRBV6-1 and TRBJ1-5; D is unresolved. CDR1 is MNHNS, CDR2 SASEGT, per germline. Trimming removed 5 bases at V and 0 bases at J, with 11 bases between. The CDR3 is 15 residues long. The CDR3 DNA reads TGTGCCAGCAGTTATAATGATTATAGCAATCAGCCCCAGCATTTT. This translates into CASSYNDYSNQPQHF.

This clonotype has a handful of counts. The chain employs TRBV4-1 and TRBJ1-1, with TRBD1 matching 7 bases. From germline, CDR1 is MGHRA and CDR2 YSYEKL. With V trimmed by 5 bases and J by 1 base, 4 bases remained unmatched. The CDR3 runs to 14 residues. The CDR3 coding sequence is TGCGCCAGCAGCGACAGGGAATGGAACACTGAAGCTTTCTTT. This gives the protein CASSDREWNTEAFF.

V and J are TRBV14 and TRBJ1-6; D ambiguous. CDR3 length: 14 residues. Germline lookup yields CDR1 SGHDN and CDR2 FVKESK. V was clipped by 0 bases and J by 9 bases, with 9 bases between them. In DNA form, the CDR3 reads TGTGCCAGCAGCCAAGAAAGACGGTTTTCACCCCTCCACTTT. Amino acid sequence: CASSQERRFSPLHF.

This clonotype was counted a few times. This chain connects TRBV29-1 to TRBJ1-1, with D uncertain. The CDR3 has 15 amino acids. V was trimmed by 7 bases and J by 0 bases, leaving 18 bases between them. Germline assignment: CDR1 SQVTM and CDR2 ANQGSEA. The CDR3 here is CSEGAKLVMNTEAFF. Here the CDR3 DNA reads TGCAGCGAAGGTGCGAAACTAGTCATGAACACTGAAGCTTTCTTT.

The chain is built from TRBV18 and TRBJ2-1; the match to TRBD2 covers 9 bases. Germline V gene sequence: CDR1 KGHSH, CDR2 LQKENI. This CDR3 has 15 residues. The J segment lost 5 bases and the V segment lost 3 bases, leaving 5 bases of the junction unmatched. The CDR3 loop reads CASSPSGGSDNEQFF. CDR3 nucleotide sequence: TGTGCCAGCTCACCGAGCGGGGGGTCTGACAATGAGCAGTTCTTC.

A note on this clonotype: A much more abundant neighbour one base away suggests this may be a read error. This chain connects TRBV7-2 to TRBJ1-5; D is unclear. The germline V gene has CDR1 SGHTA and CDR2 FQGNSA. The CDR3 length is 12 residues. Trimming took 1 base from V and 6 from J, leaving 4 bases between them. The CDR3 nucleotides read TGTGCCAGCAGCTTAGAACCTCAGCCCCAGCATTTT. Translating it yields CASSLEPQPQHF.

Points on this clonotype: This may stem from a read error, because a much larger clone lies one nucleotide away. This chain uses TRBV19 with TRBJ2-5; D remains unclear. The CDR3 sequence is 16 residues long. Germline V gives CDR1 LNHDA, CDR2 SQIVND (reference sequence). The V and J ends lost 1 base and 5 bases respectively, with 17 bases between them. CDR3 region: CASSIAADRGSETQYF. The CDR3 DNA reads as TGTGCCAGTAGTATAGCCGCGGACCGAGGAAGTGAGACCCAGTACTTC.

The J gene is TRBJ1-2, the V gene TRBV2; TRBD1 agrees at 10 bases. With V trimmed by 6 bases and J by 4 bases, 5 bases remained unmatched. The CDR3 loop spans 14 amino acids. The germline V gene encodes CDR1 SNHLY and CDR2 FYNNEI. CDR3 sequence reads: CASSVRTGGYGYTF. The CDR3 nucleotides are TGTGCCAGCAGCGTCCGGACAGGGGGCTATGGCTACACCTTC.

Concerning this clonotype itself: A much larger clone lies a single base off, so this may be a read error. This chain connects TRBV7-2 to TRBJ1-5, with 8 positions matching TRBD1. J lost 9 bases, V lost 2 bases, and 9 bases had no gene match. Germline assignment: CDR1 SGHTA and CDR2 FQGNSA. This CDR3 has 15 residues. DNA for the CDR3: TGTGCCAGCAGCTTAAGGACAGGGTTGGGGCCGCCCCAGCATTTT. Translation: CASSLRTGLGPPQHF.

This clonotype was seen repeatedly, ten times or more. V gene TRBV4-2 combines with J gene TRBJ1-2; D remains unclear. Germline V lookup: CDR1 LGHNA, CDR2 YNFKEQ. Trimming cost V 0 bases and J 5 bases, with 10 bases left between them. CDR3 size: 14 residues. The CDR3, as DNA: TGTGCCAGCAGCCAAGATACGGAAATGTATGGCTACACCTTC. Protein: CASSQDTEMYGYTF.

This clonotype was observed many times. The V call is TRBV7-6, the J call TRBJ1-2; D possibly corresponds to TRBD1 (5 bases). This CDR3 has 14 residues. Between the trimmed V and J ends, which lost 0 bases and 8 bases, there was a span of 13 bases. Germline lookup yields CDR1 SGHVS and CDR2 FNYEAQ. The DNA for the CDR3 is TGTGCCAGCAGCTTAGCCGGGGCGATAAACGGCTACACCTTC. It is translated as CASSLAGAINGYTF.

This clonotype was counted many times. V and J are TRBV6-1 and TRBJ2-1; a weak D match, TRBD1 (6 bases). The CDR3 totals 13 residues. V lost 6 bases and J 3 bases, leaving 9 bases between the germline ends. The germline V gene has CDR1 MNHNS and CDR2 SASEGT. The CDR3 is CASRPGHYNEQFF. CDR3 coding DNA: TGTGCCAGCAGGCCGGGACACTACAATGAGCAGTTCTTC.

This clonotype has just a few counts. This chain links TRBV7-3 with TRBJ1-2; D perhaps matches TRBD1 (5 bases). This CDR3 spans 16 amino acids. Trimming removed 2 bases from V and 4 bases from J, with 17 bases in between. Germline CDR1 reads SGHTA; CDR2 reads FQGTGA. The CDR3: CASSLGGGRQVYGYTF. CDR3 nucleotides: TGTGCCAGCAGCTTAGGTGGGGGACGTCAGGTCTATGGCTACACCTTC. Combining the CDR3 with reference TRBV7-3 and TRBJ1-2 gives the whole variable domain GAGVSQTPSNKVTEKGKYVELRCDPISGHTALYWYRQSLGQGPEFLIYFQGTGAADDSGLPNDRFFAVRPEGSVSTLKIQRTERGDSAVYLCASSLGGGRQVYGYTFGSGTRLTVV.